A single sample is the source of the 17 T cell receptor beta chains below, sequenced in a study of blood T cell repertoires in COVID-19. Sequencing used immunoSEQ multiplex PCR; TCRdb keeps in-frame clones, though not all of them. The table lists tens of thousands of clones, approximately 86% of them singletons. The sample was peripheral blood. All receptors derive from a man in his sixties with acute or convalescent COVID-19.

The V and J genes are TRBV18 and TRBJ2-5, with 8 bases matching TRBD1. This CDR3 spans 16 amino acids. V gave up 3 bases and J gave up 5 bases; unmatched junction bases: 11. Germline V lookup: CDR1 KGHSH, CDR2 LQKENI. The CDR3 DNA reads TGTGCCAGCTCACCCCCACGGACAGGGCATGGGGAGACCCAGTACTTC. Translated: CASSPPRTGHGETQYF.

This clone was counted once. CDR3 DNA sequence: TGCGCCAGCAGCCAAGGGGGCTCTGGCTACGAGCAGTACTTC. Residues: CASSQGGSGYEQYF. The gene calls are TRBV4-1 and TRBJ2-7; D possibly corresponds to TRBD1 (5 bases). Per germline, CDR1 MGHRA and CDR2 YSYEKL. V was pared by 1 base and J by 3 bases, with 10 bases between. CDR3 length: 14 residues.

J is TRBJ1-1 and V is TRBV3-1 (or the pseudogene TRBV3-2); D is undetermined. Germline-derived CDR1 and CDR2 are LGHDT and YNNKEL (reference sequence). Trimming pared 2 bases from V and 5 bases from J, leaving 9 bases between. The CDR3 extends over 13 amino acids. For the CDR3, the DNA is TGTGCCAGCAGCCAATACGAGGGTACTGAAGCTTTCTTT. Protein: CASSQYEGTEAFF.

The rearrangement uses TRBV5-8 and TRBJ2-1; unclear D gene. CDR1 is SGHTS, CDR2 YDEGEE, per germline. V was cut by 1 base and J by 9 bases, with 2 bases left in between. This CDR3 has 10 residues. CDR3 in amino acids: CASSLLEQFF. The CDR3 bases are TGTGCCAGCAGCTTGCTTGAGCAGTTCTTC.

V and J are TRBV6-5 and TRBJ1-6; 8 nucleotides align to TRBD1. Germline V gene data show CDR1 as MNHEY and CDR2 as SVGAGI. V lost 8 bases to trimming and J lost 8 bases; unmatched junction nucleotides: 8. The CDR3 runs to 14 residues. CDR3 sequence reads: CASAQTGEDSPLHF. The CDR3 DNA reads as TGTGCCAGCGCCCAGACAGGGGAGGATTCACCCCTCCACTTT.

This clone showed up just once. This chain links TRBV7-2 with TRBJ2-1; D is unresolved. The V end was cut by 5 bases, the J end by 8 bases, with 19 bases between. This CDR3 region has 15 residues. Germline CDR1 and CDR2: SGHTA and FQGNSA. DNA for the CDR3: TGTGCCAGCAGCGCGCTTTTAGGCGGAACCTATGAGCAGTTCTTC. This codes for CASSALLGGTYEQFF.

This chain connects TRBV27 to TRBJ2-7; 8 bases are a match to TRBD1. V lost 7 bases and J lost 3; bases outside the gene matches: 11. The CDR3 is 15 amino acids. Germline CDR1 MNHEY, CDR2 SMNVEV (reference sequence). The CDR3 loop reads CASTRQGAGNYEQYF. CDR3 bases: TGTGCCAGCACTCGCCAGGGGGCCGGGAACTACGAGCAGTACTTC.

The gene calls are TRBV11-2 and TRBJ2-7; 10 bases map to TRBD2. The V gene end was trimmed by 5 bases and the J gene end by 2 bases; junction bases not matched to a gene: 6. This CDR3 has 15 amino acids. In germline, CDR1 is SGHAT, CDR2 FQNNGV. CDR3 DNA: TGTGCCAGCAGCCGTACTAGCGGGAAGGCCTACGAGCAGTACTTC. Translating gives CASSRTSGKAYEQYF.

The chain has TRBV6-2 or TRBV6-3 and TRBJ2-5; 9 bases are shared with TRBD2. Germline CDR1 MNHEY, CDR2 SVGEGT. Trimming at V came to 2 bases and at J to 5 bases, leaving 18 bases not matched to a gene. The CDR3 length is 19 residues. The CDR3 DNA reads TGTGCCAGCAGTTACCATATGGCTAGCGGGACTCAAAGGTGGGAGACCCAGTACTTC. Protein: CASSYHMASGTQRWETQYF.

The chain employs TRBV24-1 and TRBJ2-5; possible D gene TRBD1, 5 bases. V was cut by 5 bases and J by 3 bases, with 12 bases left in between. Germline values: CDR1 KGHDR, CDR2 SFDVKD. The CDR3 has 14 residues. Written as DNA, the CDR3 is TGTGCCACCAGTGCCGTCAGCAGGGAAGAGACCCAGTACTTC. It is translated as CATSAVSREETQYF.

CDR3 coding DNA: TGTGCCAGCAGTCCAAACTCCGGGACTCGGTACGAGCAGTACTTC. Its translation: CASSPNSGTRYEQYF. The chain links TRBV28 to TRBJ2-7, with D tentatively TRBD2 (6 bases). The CDR3 is 15 amino acids. Germline V lookup: CDR1 MDHEN, CDR2 SYDVKM. Trimming took off 5 bases at V and 4 bases at J, with 18 bases between the two ends.

The V and J genes are TRBV14 and TRBJ2-3; 16 bases are shared with TRBD2. The V gene end was trimmed by 1 base and the J gene end by 14 bases; junction bases not matched to a gene: 12. Germline CDR1 is SGHDN and CDR2 is FVKESK. The CDR3 loop spans 17 amino acids. The CDR3 region is CASSQAGTSGGAGGLYF. CDR3 nucleotides: TGTGCCAGCAGCCAAGCCGGGACTAGCGGGGGGGCCGGGGGGCTGTATTTT.

The gene calls are TRBV5-1 and TRBJ2-6, with D possibly TRBD1 on 6 matching bases. Between the trimmed V and J ends, which lost 2 bases and 2 bases, there was a span of 11 bases. The length of the CDR3 is 16 residues. Per the germline V gene, CDR1 is SGHRS and CDR2 is YFSETQ. CDR3 loop: CASSFDSGAGANVLTF. CDR3 nucleotides: TGCGCCAGCAGCTTTGATTCAGGGGCTGGGGCCAACGTCCTGACTTTC.

The genes are TRBV6-2 or TRBV6-3 and TRBJ2-5, with D possibly being TRBD2 (5 bases). V lost 2 bases and J 1 base, leaving 17 bases between the germline ends. CDR3 length equals 17 residues. The V gene's germline CDR1 is MNHEY and CDR2 SVGEGT. The CDR3 loop is CASSYLPRTAGQETQYF. CDR3 in DNA: TGTGCCAGCAGTTACCTTCCCCGGACGGCGGGCCAAGAGACCCAGTACTTC.

This clone was observed a handful of times. The genes are TRBV9 and TRBJ2-5; 14 bases match TRBD2. J lost 4 bases, V lost 2 bases, and 4 bases had no gene match. Looked up from germline, CDR1 is SGDLS and CDR2 is YYNGEE. This CDR3 spans 16 amino acids. The CDR3, as DNA: TGTGCCAGCAGCGTCCGGACTAGCGGGGGGTCAGAGACCCAGTACTTC. Translating it yields CASSVRTSGGSETQYF. Using reference TRBV9 and TRBJ2-5 for the parts outside the CDR3, the full variable domain is DSGVTQTPKHLITATGQRVTLRCSPRSGDLSVYWYQQSLDQGLQFLIQYYNGEERAKGNILERFSAQQFPDLHSELNLSSLELGDSALYFCASSVRTSGGSETQYFGPGTRLLVL.

J is TRBJ1-3 and V is TRBV3-1 (or the pseudogene TRBV3-2); D might be TRBD1 (6 bases). The CDR3 spans 15 residues. V was cut by 3 bases and J by 0 bases, with 9 bases left in between. The germline V gene encodes CDR1 LGHDT and CDR2 YNNKEL (reference sequence). The CDR3 here is CASSQQGPSGNTIYF. The CDR3 region has the DNA TGTGCCAGCAGCCAGCAGGGGCCCTCTGGAAACACCATATATTTT.

V and J are TRBV4-2 and TRBJ2-3, with 8 nucleotides matching TRBD1. Trimming removed 1 base from V and 2 bases from J; junction bases left unmatched: 2. CDR3 length: 15 amino acids. CDR1 LGHNA and CDR2 YNFKEQ come from the germline V gene. The CDR3 DNA is TGTGCCAGCAGCCAAGGACAGGGGTACACAGATACGCAGTATTTT. Translation gives CASSQGQGYTDTQYF.